The clone carrying this T cell receptor (beta chain) has just one count. TCRdb's copy holds only in-frame clones and misses some; the assay was immunoSEQ multiplex PCR. The sample holds roughly 66,000 clones, 82% seen once. The CDR3 is 17 residues long. This record comes from a study of blood T cell repertoires in COVID-19. This rearrangement joins TRBV21-1 to TRBJ1-4; TRBD1 was called by the table and not checked on the DNA. TRBV21-1 is flagged as a pseudogene. The sequence derives from a man in his sixties with acute or convalescent COVID-19. Sequencing was done on a sample of peripheral blood. The CDR3 region has the DNA TGTGCCAGCAGCTCCCACGTCCCAGGGGGCAGGGATGAAAAACTGTTTTTT. This sequence encodes CASSSHVPGGRDEKLFF.